These 24 T cell receptor beta chains were sequenced from one sample in a study of T cell responses to AZD1222 COVID-19 vaccine (dated by TCRdb to about 2021). The time point tag for this specimen amounts to: about 28 days (+/-7) after the second vaccine dose. Preparation of the library involved the immunoSEQ multiplex PCR assay. Drawn from immuneACCESS, this table holds only the in-frame rearrangements with V and J called that TCRdb kept. Clones are partly lost; checked studies trace under half to an unresolved V gene and leave the rest unexplained. Across this sample there are approximately 88,000 clones, with about 89% seen only once. Roughly 5.2% of the sample rests with the top ten. Sequencing used peripheral blood, obtained 28 days after the second AZD1222 dose. Receptors were obtained from an adult who received the AZD1222 COVID-19 vaccine.

This sequence joins TRBV5-1 and TRBJ2-7; either TRBD1 or TRBD2 may supply D (5 bases each). CDR3 size: 14 residues. Germline CDR1 SGHRS, CDR2 YFSETQ. V lost 4 bases, J lost 6 bases, and 17 bases lay in between. The CDR3 is CASSKDINGGEQYF. CDR3 bases: TGCGCCAGCAGCAAAGACATTAATGGGGGCGAGCAGTACTTC.

This clone was seen only once. The chain recombines TRBV11-2 with TRBJ2-1; 7 bases fit TRBD1. J gave up 4 bases and V 5 bases, and 2 bases lay outside the gene matches. Per germline, CDR1 SGHAT and CDR2 FQNNGV. The CDR3 extends over 13 amino acids. The chain's CDR3 is CASSGTVYNEQFF. The CDR3 coding sequence is TGTGCCAGCAGCGGGACAGTATACAATGAGCAGTTCTTC.

This chain connects TRBV4-1 to TRBJ1-5, with D perhaps matching TRBD1 (6 bases). The V gene's germline CDR1 is MGHRA and CDR2 YSYEKL. The ends were cut back, 4 bases at V and 3 bases at J, with 16 bases in the middle. CDR3 size: 16 residues. As DNA, the CDR3 is TGCGCCAGCAGCCCGGAGGGGGGGTTGGACAATCAGCCCCAGCATTTT. Translated: CASSPEGGLDNQPQHF.

On this clone itself: At one end, the junction sequence differs from germline, possibly due to a read error. The chain combines TRBV29-1 with TRBJ1-1; D is perhaps TRBD1 (5 bases). Germline-derived CDR1 and CDR2 are SQVTM and ANQGSEA. This CDR3 is 11 amino acids long. The CDR3 sequence is CSAEWGTEAFF. The CDR3 DNA reads as TGCAGCGCTGAATGGGGGACTGAAGCTTTCTTT.

The J gene is TRBJ2-1, the V gene TRBV5-1; D not certain. The V end was cut by 4 bases, the J end by 0 bases, with 8 bases between. Germline V gene data show CDR1 as SGHRS and CDR2 as YFSETQ. This CDR3 is built from 14 residues. The CDR3 DNA sequence: TGCGCCAGCAGCCCGGCCCACTCCTACAATGAGCAGTTCTTC. It translates to CASSPAHSYNEQFF.

This clone was recorded once. V is TRBV7-3 and J is TRBJ2-1; TRBD1 or TRBD2 may be the D gene (5 bases each). The V end lost 1 base, the J end lost 7 bases, and 17 bases lay between the germline ends. Germline-derived CDR1 and CDR2 are SGHTA and FQGTGA. The CDR3 sequence is 16 residues long. The chain's CDR3 is CASSLMKGGGRNEQFF. Written as DNA, the CDR3 is TGTGCCAGCAGCTTAATGAAGGGTGGGGGACGGAATGAGCAGTTCTTC.

This clone occurred a few times. CDR3 amino acids: CASSSRGGAAYEQYF. The CDR3 DNA follows: TGTGCCAGCAGCTCACGTGGGGGGGCGGCCTACGAGCAGTACTTC. The chain is built from TRBV7-9 and TRBJ2-7; D is possibly TRBD2 (7 bases). Germline loops: CDR1 SEHNR, CDR2 FQNEAQ (reference sequence). The CDR3 consists of 15 residues. The V end lost 4 bases, the J end lost 2 bases, and 15 bases lay between the germline ends. The full variable domain, its missing parts supplied by reference TRBV7-9 and TRBJ2-7, is DTGVSQNPRHKITKRGQNVTFRCDPISEHNRLYWYRQTLGQGPEFLTYFQNEAQLEKSRLLSDRFSAERPKGSFSTLEIQRTEQGDSAMYLCASSSRGGAAYEQYFGPGTRLTVT.

This chain connects TRBV10-3 to TRBJ1-1; tentatively, D is TRBD1 (5 bases). V dropped 6 bases and J dropped 1 base, with 12 bases sitting between them. Germline CDR1 is ENHRY and CDR2 is SYGVKD. This CDR3 has 14 residues. CDR3 amino acids: CAISRGGENTEAFF. The CDR3 DNA follows: TGTGCCATCAGCCGGGGAGGGGAGAACACTGAAGCTTTCTTT.

The chain links TRBV6-5 to TRBJ2-3; D remains ambiguous. V was shortened by 6 bases and J by 4 bases, with 14 bases between the two germline ends. Looked up from germline, CDR1 is MNHEY and CDR2 is SVGAGI. The CDR3 loop spans 14 amino acids. The CDR3 region has the DNA TGTGCCAGCAGAACCACCAACGGGCCAGATACGCAGTATTTT. Translating it yields CASRTTNGPDTQYF.

This chain links TRBV5-1 with TRBJ2-7, with D tentatively TRBD1 (6 bases). CDR1 and CDR2 (germline): SGHRS, YFSETQ. The CDR3 sequence is 15 residues long. The V end was cut by 4 bases, the J end by 0 bases, with 14 bases between. The chain's CDR3 is CASSPRPGVSYEQYF. Written as DNA, the CDR3 is TGCGCCAGCAGCCCCCGGCCAGGGGTCTCCTACGAGCAGTACTTC.

V usage is TRBV11-2 and J usage is TRBJ2-1; 7 bases map to TRBD1. Germline CDR1 reads SGHAT; CDR2 reads FQNNGV. The V and J ends lost 1 base and 2 bases, in that order; junction bases with no gene match: 5. The CDR3 contains 16 residues. The CDR3 nucleotides are TGTGCCAGCAGCTTAGTCTACAGGGGAACCTACAATGAGCAGTTCTTC. Translated, it gives CASSLVYRGTYNEQFF.

The rearrangement links TRBV27 to TRBJ2-1; no definite D call. The CDR3 is 15 amino acids. V was shortened by 2 bases and J by 1 base, with 9 bases between the two germline ends. Germline loops: CDR1 MNHEY, CDR2 SMNVEV (reference sequence). CDR3 sequence: CASSLIRVSYNEQFF. The CDR3 nucleotides read TGTGCCAGCAGTTTAATCCGGGTTTCCTACAATGAGCAGTTCTTC.

The rearrangement joins TRBV9 to TRBJ1-5; D gene unclear. The CDR3 covers 14 residues. The V end lost 4 bases, the J end lost 6 bases, and 14 bases lay between the germline ends. CDR1 is SGDLS and CDR2 is YYNGEE in the germline V gene. CDR3 DNA: TGTGCCAGCAGCCGGGATTTTGGAGGTCAGCCCCAGCATTTT. It translates to CASSRDFGGQPQHF.

CDR3 DNA: TGTGCCAGTAGCAAGAACAGGGGTGGCGAAAAACTGTTTTTT. This translates into CASSKNRGGEKLFF. This sequence joins TRBV19 and TRBJ1-4; 7 bases are shared with TRBD1. Trimming took 6 bases from V and 8 from J; bases not matched to a gene: 9. This CDR3 comprises 14 residues. Germline CDR1 reads LNHDA; CDR2 reads SQIVND (reference sequence).

The rearrangement links TRBV2 to TRBJ1-6; D is unresolved. This CDR3 region has 14 residues. V lost 1 base and J lost 9, with 10 bases in between. CDR1 SNHLY and CDR2 FYNNEI come from the germline V gene. The CDR3 sequence is CASSEGWQSSPLHF. The CDR3 nucleotides are TGTGCCAGCAGTGAAGGGTGGCAGAGTTCACCCCTCCACTTT.

This clone was recorded once. The CDR3 reads CASSVVSGGRWEQFF. In DNA form, the CDR3 reads TGTGCCAGCAGTGTCGTGTCGGGGGGGCGATGGGAGCAGTTCTTC. The V gene is TRBV6-1, the J gene TRBJ2-1; TRBD2 aligns across 8 bases. The length of the CDR3 is 15 residues. V lost 4 bases to trimming and J lost 10 bases; unmatched junction nucleotides: 12. CDR1 and CDR2 from the germline V gene are MNHNS and SASEGT.

The J gene is TRBJ2-3, the V gene TRBV11-2, with 12 bases lining up with TRBD1. CDR1 is SGHAT and CDR2 is FQNNGV in the germline V gene. V shed 5 bases, J shed 4 bases, and the junction held 4 bases outside the gene matches. This CDR3 comprises 15 residues. The CDR3 DNA sequence: TGTGCCAGCAGCCCGGGACAGGGGGCCCCAGATACGCAGTATTTT. Residues: CASSPGQGAPDTQYF.

CDR3 sequence reads: CASSVGTSSYNEQFF. The DNA of the CDR3 is TGTGCCAGCAGCGTCGGAACTAGTTCGTACAATGAGCAGTTCTTC. This rearrangement joins TRBV9 to TRBJ2-1; maybe TRBD2 (5 bases). V lost 2 bases and J lost 4, with 13 bases in between. Germline V lookup: CDR1 SGDLS, CDR2 YYNGEE. This CDR3 is 15 amino acids long.

The chain recombines TRBV30 with TRBJ1-6; D is possibly TRBD1 (5 bases). Germline V gives CDR1 GTSNPN, CDR2 SVGIG (reference sequence). This CDR3 spans 13 amino acids. Trimming left V 4 bases short and J 7 bases short, with 11 bases between. In DNA, the CDR3 is TGTGCCTGGAACCGGGGGGGGAATTCACCCCTCCACTTT. As protein: CAWNRGGNSPLHF.

The chain employs TRBV12-3 or TRBV12-4 and TRBJ2-7, with D possibly matching TRBD1 (6 bases). V gave up 7 bases and J gave up 6 bases, with 16 bases separating them. The CDR3 loop spans 13 amino acids. The CDR3 protein is CASTPLTGTEQYF. The CDR3 DNA sequence: TGTGCCAGCACCCCTCTAACAGGGACCGAGCAGTACTTC.

CDR3 nucleotide sequence: TGTGCCAGCTCACCACCGATTCTAGCGGGGGGAAGAGAGCAGTTCTTC. Translating it yields CASSPPILAGGREQFF. V and J are TRBV18 and TRBJ2-1, with 11 bases aligning to TRBD2. With 0 bases clipped from V and 10 bases from J, the junction kept 8 bases outside the gene matches. The CDR3 runs to 16 residues. Germline CDR1 KGHSH, CDR2 LQKENI.

The V and J genes are TRBV19 and TRBJ1-2, with 7 bases that match TRBD1. The J segment lost 0 bases and the V segment lost 6 bases, leaving 7 bases of the junction unmatched. Germline-derived CDR1 and CDR2 are LNHDA and SQIVND (reference sequence). The CDR3 is 15 amino acids. CDR3 sequence: CASSTDGTANYGYTF. CDR3 nucleotides: TGTGCCAGTAGCACGGACGGGACAGCTAACTATGGCTACACCTTC. Full variable domain (rest looked up from reference TRBV19 and TRBJ1-2): DGGITQSPKYLFRKEGQNVTLSCEQNLNHDAMYWYRQDPGQGLRLIYYSQIVNDFQKGDIAEGYSVSREKKESFPLTVTSAQKNPTAFYLCASSTDGTANYGYTFGSGTRLTVV.

This clone was picked up a small number of times. The V gene is TRBV27, the J gene TRBJ2-6; no definite D call. This CDR3 has 14 residues. V was clipped by 7 bases and J by 0 bases, with 7 bases between them. CDR1 and CDR2 (germline): MNHEY, SMNVEV (reference sequence). CDR3 bases: TGTGCCAGCACCGTTTCCTCTGGGGCCAACGTCCTGACTTTC. Residues: CASTVSSGANVLTF.

The V and J genes are TRBV7-9 and TRBJ2-1, with a possible D match to TRBD2 (5 bases). Per the germline V gene, CDR1 is SEHNR and CDR2 is FQNEAQ (reference sequence). CDR3 length: 12 amino acids. The ends were cut back, 3 bases at V and 8 bases at J, with 8 bases in the middle. CDR3 amino acids: CASSFQRDEQFF. The CDR3 DNA follows: TGTGCCAGCAGCTTCCAGAGGGATGAGCAGTTCTTC.